This paragraph covers one T cell receptor beta chain sequence. Antigen: not known. CDR1 and CDR2 from the germline V gene are SGHTA and FQGNSA. J lost 4 bases, V lost 2 bases, and 8 bases had no gene match. CDR3 length: 16 amino acids. The data are from a study of T cell responses to AZD1222 COVID-19 vaccine. Study-wide context: Second-dose intervals of approximately 4 or approximately 12 weeks were pooled. Study-level results: With dominance at 160-218 and 743-854, vaccine-associated CD4 TCRs spanned spike.

Sequenced by immunoSEQ multiplex PCR; TCRdb stores in-frame clones only, minus some. This sample has approximately 170,000 clones, with about 92% found just once. This clonotype was sampled from an adult in good health. This chain joins TRBV7-2 and TRBJ1-5; 7 nucleotides agree with TRBD1. The input for sequencing was peripheral blood, taken on day 0 of AZD1222 vaccination. CDR3 nucleotide sequence: TGTGCCAGCAGCTTACCCCCGACAGGGAAGAATCAGCCCCAGCATTTT. Protein: CASSLPPTGKNQPQHF.